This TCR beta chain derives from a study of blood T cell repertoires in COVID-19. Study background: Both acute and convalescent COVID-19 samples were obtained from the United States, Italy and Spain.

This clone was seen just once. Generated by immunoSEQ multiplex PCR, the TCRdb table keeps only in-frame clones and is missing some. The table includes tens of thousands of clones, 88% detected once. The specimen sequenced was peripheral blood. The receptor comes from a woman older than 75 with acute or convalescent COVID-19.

The CDR3 region has the DNA TGTGCCAGCAGCAGGGACAGTAGTAATGAAAAACTGTTTTTT. Encoded protein: CASSRDSSNEKLFF. The J gene is TRBJ1-4, the V gene TRBV5-4, with TRBD1 matching over 7 bases. The CDR3 is 14 residues long. Germline CDR1 reads SGHNT; CDR2 reads YYREEE (reference sequence). J was trimmed by 4 bases and V by 4 bases; bases with no gene match: 4.